A single sample gave rise to the 6 T cell receptor beta chains below, sequenced in a study of response to subunit inactivated influenza vaccine. TCRdb re-called the RT-PCR reads with MiXCR, one entry per CDR3 protein. The sample records roughly 620,000 distinct CDR3 sequences, about 11% being singletons. This sample also appeared in a second study, on T cells expressing NK-cell markers. That publication notes: UMIs accompanied the 5'RACE template switching by which TCR beta cDNA was made.

Sample: PBMCs from blood, taken on the day of vaccination. These receptors were taken from a man over 45 who received an inactivated influenza vaccine.

This clonotype has a handful of counts. The chain combines TRBV27 with TRBJ2-3; either TRBD1 or TRBD2 may supply D (6 bases each). The CDR3 is made up of 15 amino acids. Trimming pared 6 bases from V and 6 bases from J, leaving 19 bases between. The V gene's germline CDR1 is MNHEY and CDR2 SMNVEV (reference sequence). CDR3: CASSKGHREVDTQYF. The CDR3, as DNA: TGTGCCAGCAGCAAGGGCCACAGGGAGGTGGATACGCAGTATTTT.

The CDR3 DNA reads as TGCAGTGCATGGGCAGGCCTCTACTACGAGCAGTACTTC. Protein product: CSAWAGLYYEQYF. This sequence joins TRBV20-1 and TRBJ2-7; D not resolved. Trimming shortened V by 6 bases and J by 3 bases, and 15 bases separated the two germline ends. The CDR3 totals 13 residues. Per the germline V gene, CDR1 is DFQATT and CDR2 is SNEGSKA (reference sequence).

This clonotype was picked up many times. Written as DNA, the CDR3 is TGTGCCAGCGGCCCCTACACGGGGAGCAATCAGCCCCAGCATTTT. Its protein is CASGPYTGSNQPQHF. The chain is built from TRBV6-1 and TRBJ1-5; D is unclear. Germline V gene sequence: CDR1 MNHNS, CDR2 SASEGT. V gave up 8 bases and J gave up 1 base, with 15 bases separating them. This CDR3 has 15 residues.

In its sample, this clonotype was seen a few times. This sequence joins TRBV12-3 or TRBV12-4 and TRBJ2-5; 8 bases are a match to TRBD2. This CDR3 spans 14 amino acids. The junction had 4 bases not matched to a gene; V was cut back by 6 bases and J by 1 base. The DNA for the CDR3 is TGTGCCAGCAGACGTAGCGGGGCCCAAGAGACCCAGTACTTC. Protein sequence: CASRRSGAQETQYF.

This clonotype occurred a few times. The CDR3 bases are TGTGCCACCAGTGGGGCAACCGGGACTAGCGGGAGAGCCAAAGAGACCCAGTACTTC. Translation: CATSGATGTSGRAKETQYF. The rearrangement joins TRBV24-1 to TRBJ2-5; 14 bases are a match to TRBD2. CDR3 length: 19 residues. From germline, CDR1 is KGHDR and CDR2 SFDVKD. V was pared by 5 bases and J by 3 bases, with 13 bases of the junction left unmatched.

The rearrangement uses TRBV20-1 and TRBJ2-5; D uncertain. CDR1 DFQATT and CDR2 SNEGSKA come from the germline V gene (reference sequence). This CDR3 region has 12 residues. Trimming took 3 bases from V and 2 from J, leaving 7 bases between them. CDR3 sequence: CSASGQQETQYF. The CDR3 DNA is TGCAGTGCTAGCGGGCAGCAAGAGACCCAGTACTTC.